One sample yielded the 30 T cell receptor beta chains listed below, sequenced in a study of cytomegalovirus exposure and HLA in healthy donors. The PCR ran on 60 Vbeta and 13 Jbeta primers. Repertoires were generated with immunoSEQ multiplex PCR, while TCRdb's copy carries only in-frame clones and drops some. The table lists 200,000 or so clones, around 79% of them singletons. Sample: PBMCs. Source of these receptors: a man between 18 and 35 years old in good health and CMV-seronegative.

This clone was detected once. The rearrangement links TRBV7-9 to TRBJ2-7; weak D call: TRBD2 (7 bases). CDR1 SEHNR and CDR2 FQNEAQ come from the germline V gene (reference sequence). V lost 5 bases, J lost 3 bases, and 17 bases lay in between. CDR3 length: 15 amino acids. The CDR3 loop is CASSTIRGANYEQYF. The CDR3 DNA reads TGTGCCAGCAGCACAATACGGGGGGCCAACTACGAGCAGTACTTC. Drawing the rest from reference TRBV7-9 and TRBJ2-7, the complete variable domain is DTGVSQNPRHKITKRGQNVTFRCDPISEHNRLYWYRQTLGQGPEFLTYFQNEAQLEKSRLLSDRFSAERPKGSFSTLEIQRTEQGDSAMYLCASSTIRGANYEQYFGPGTRLTVT.

This chain joins TRBV19 and TRBJ2-5; 7 nucleotides line up with TRBD1. V trimming: 1 base; J trimming: 1 base; junction bases outside the gene matches: 0. There are 14 residues in the CDR3. Germline CDR1 and CDR2: LNHDA and SQIVND (reference sequence). The chain's CDR3 is CASSIGQGQETQYF. The CDR3 nucleotides read TGTGCCAGTAGTATAGGACAGGGCCAAGAGACCCAGTACTTC.

This chain connects TRBV7-9 to TRBJ2-5, with D unresolved. The J call may not be correct, given that the DNA end is closer to TRBJ2-7. Germline V gene data show CDR1 as SEHNR and CDR2 as FQNEAQ (reference sequence). The CDR3 contains 16 residues. For the CDR3, the DNA is TGTGCCAGCAGCTCATCCGCCCGGCAGTCCGACTACGAGCAGTACTTC. Translation: CASSSSARQSDYEQYF.

The CDR3 sequence: CAISESIISGREQYF. The CDR3 bases are TGTGCCATCAGTGAGTCGATTATCAGTGGGCGCGAGCAGTACTTC. The chain employs TRBV10-3 and TRBJ2-7; D not certain. In germline, CDR1 is ENHRY, CDR2 SYGVKD. Deletions cut 0 bases from V and 6 bases from J, with 15 bases between. The CDR3 consists of 15 residues.

This clone was observed a single time. The gene calls are TRBV13 and TRBJ2-3; D remains unclear. Germline lookup yields CDR1 PRHDT and CDR2 FYEKMQ (reference sequence). The length of the CDR3 is 13 residues. Trimming pared 1 base from V and 2 bases from J, leaving 4 bases between. DNA for the CDR3: TGTGCCAGCAGCTTAGTTTACACAGATACGCAGTATTTT. It encodes CASSLVYTDTQYF.

This clone has only one observation. The chain joins TRBV7-2 to TRBJ2-7; a possible D gene is TRBD2 (6 bases). Germline loops: CDR1 SGHTA, CDR2 FQGNSA. Trimming shortened V by 2 bases and J by 0 bases, and 11 bases separated the two germline ends. This CDR3 contains 15 residues. The CDR3 sequence is CASSLSSESSYEQYF. CDR3 nucleotide sequence: TGTGCCAGCAGCTTATCTAGCGAAAGCTCCTACGAGCAGTACTTC.

J is TRBJ2-6 and V is TRBV14, with 8 nucleotides matching TRBD2. After removal of 5 bases from V and 1 base from J, the junction contained 10 bases not matched to a gene. This CDR3 region has 18 residues. Germline V gene lookup returns CDR1 SGHDN and CDR2 FVKESK. This CDR3 reads CASSYRGGRRSGANVLTF. The CDR3 nucleotides are TGTGCCAGCAGCTACCGGGGGGGGCGCAGATCTGGGGCCAACGTCCTGACTTTC.

The chain employs TRBV18 and TRBJ1-4, with D maybe TRBD1 (5 bases). Germline V gives CDR1 KGHSH, CDR2 LQKENI. Trimming took off 3 bases at V and 6 bases at J, with 14 bases between the two ends. This CDR3 is 15 amino acids long. Here the CDR3 DNA reads TGTGCCAGCTCACCCTCTCAGGGTTCGCATGAAAAACTGTTTTTT. This sequence encodes CASSPSQGSHEKLFF.

The CDR3, as DNA: TGTGCCAGCAGTCCCGCGTGGGACAGGGGAAATGAGCAGTTCTTC. Encoded protein: CASSPAWDRGNEQFF. The chain links TRBV6-1 to TRBJ2-1, with TRBD1 identical over 10 bases. With 5 bases clipped from V and 7 bases from J, the junction kept 8 bases outside the gene matches. The CDR3 has 15 amino acids. Germline V gene sequence: CDR1 MNHNS, CDR2 SASEGT.

The chain joins TRBV6-1 to TRBJ1-4, with a possible D match to TRBD1 (5 bases). With 6 bases removed from V and 7 bases from J, the gap between germline ends came to 6 bases. This CDR3 contains 11 residues. CDR1 and CDR2 (germline): MNHNS, SASEGT. The CDR3 nucleotides read TGTGCCAGCAGGCAGGGTGAAAAACTGTTTTTT. It specifies CASRQGEKLFF.

The CDR3 region is CAWSALQGAGGEQYF. CDR3 in DNA: TGTGCCTGGAGTGCTTTACAGGGGGCGGGGGGCGAGCAGTACTTC. This chain links TRBV30 with TRBJ2-7; tentative D call: TRBD1 (9 bases). The germline V gene encodes CDR1 GTSNPN and CDR2 SVGIG (reference sequence). V lost 1 base, J lost 6 bases, and 19 bases lay in between. The CDR3 sequence is 15 residues long.

V and J are TRBV5-1 and TRBJ2-1; 7 positions match TRBD2. This CDR3 is 14 amino acids long. Trimming cost V 3 bases and J 8 bases; bases outside gene matches: 8. Germline V gene data show CDR1 as SGHRS and CDR2 as YFSETQ. The CDR3 region has the DNA TGCGCCAGCAGCTCAGTCCGGGGGGAGGATGAGCAGTTCTTC. Translation: CASSSVRGEDEQFF. Filled out from reference TRBV5-1 and TRBJ2-1, the complete variable domain reads KAGVTQTPRYLIKTRGQQVTLSCSPISGHRSVSWYQQTPGQGLQFLFEYFSETQRNKGNFPGRFSGRQFSNSRSEMNVSTLELGDSALYLCASSSVRGEDEQFFGPGTRLTVL.

V gene TRBV25-1 combines with J gene TRBJ2-7, with D possibly TRBD1 on 6 matching bases. V lost 4 bases to trimming and J lost 1 base, with 14 bases between them. Looked up from germline, CDR1 is MGHDK and CDR2 is SYGVNS. The CDR3 runs to 15 residues. The CDR3 DNA reads as TGTGCCAGCAGTGGGGCAGGGGCCGGGTCCTACGAGCAGTACTTC. Its translation: CASSGAGAGSYEQYF.

This chain joins TRBV25-1 and TRBJ1-4; 8 bases fit TRBD1. Germline CDR1 and CDR2: MGHDK and SYGVNS. The V segment lost 5 bases and the J segment 7 bases; nucleotides outside the gene matches: 12. The CDR3 sequence is 16 residues long. DNA of the CDR3: TGTGCCAGCAGTATCCGACCGGACAGGGAGGGTGAAAAACTGTTTTTT. Protein: CASSIRPDREGEKLFF.

J is TRBJ2-4 and V is TRBV23-1; possibly TRBD2 for D (6 bases). TRBV23-1 is classed as an ORF, of uncertain function. CDR3 length: 15 amino acids. The V gene lost 8 bases and the J gene lost 3 bases, with 17 bases spanning the gap. CDR3 coding DNA: TGCGCCAGCCGGCGCGGGGCGGTTGGCAAAAACATTCAGTACTTC. Protein: CASRRGAVGKNIQYF.

This clone was seen a single time. The chain is built from TRBV15 and TRBJ2-5; D is unresolved. V lost 0 bases to trimming and J lost 2 bases, with 4 bases between them. The CDR3 loop spans 13 amino acids. Germline V CDR1 and CDR2: LNHNV, YYDKDF (reference sequence). CDR3: CATSRDRQETQYF. The CDR3, as DNA: TGTGCCACCAGCAGAGACAGACAAGAGACCCAGTACTTC. Drawing the rest from reference TRBV15 and TRBJ2-5, the complete variable domain is DAMVIQNPRYQVTQFGKPVTLSCSQTLNHNVMYWYQQKSSQAPKLLFHYYDKDFNNEADTPDNFQSRRPNTSFCFLDIRSPGLGDTAMYLCATSRDRQETQYFGPGTRLLVL.

The rearrangement links TRBV15 to TRBJ2-5, with TRBD2 as a possible D gene (6 bases). Germline CDR1 is LNHNV and CDR2 is YYDKDF (reference sequence). This CDR3 region has 15 residues. V was clipped by 5 bases and J by 5 bases, with 18 bases between them. CDR3 bases: TGTGCCACCAGCCGGCCAGCGGAGGGGATGGAGACCCAGTACTTC. It translates to CATSRPAEGMETQYF.

The V call is TRBV5-1, the J call TRBJ2-1; 12 positions match TRBD2. V shed 2 bases and J 6 bases; nucleotides not matched to a gene: 9. There are 17 residues in the CDR3. Germline CDR1 SGHRS, CDR2 YFSETQ. This CDR3 reads CASSLLAGGPAGNEQFF. In nucleotides, the CDR3 is TGCGCCAGCAGCTTACTAGCGGGGGGACCCGCGGGCAATGAGCAGTTCTTC.

V is TRBV7-9 and J is TRBJ1-4, with unresolved D. The V gene lost 3 bases and the J gene lost 5 bases, with 4 bases spanning the gap. CDR1 and CDR2 (germline): SEHNR, FQNEAQ (reference sequence). The CDR3 sequence is 12 residues long. The CDR3 sequence: CASSFLNEKLFF. The CDR3 region has the DNA TGTGCCAGCAGCTTCCTGAATGAAAAACTGTTTTTT.

The chain carries TRBV18 and TRBJ1-1; 9 nucleotides line up with TRBD1. The CDR3 covers 15 residues. The trim removed 4 bases at V and 7 bases at J, leaving 10 bases unmatched. Germline V gene sequence: CDR1 KGHSH, CDR2 LQKENI. The CDR3: CASSRLGTGSSEAFF. In DNA, the CDR3 is TGTGCCAGCTCACGGCTCGGGACAGGGAGTAGTGAAGCTTTCTTT. The full variable domain, rest sourced from reference TRBV18 and TRBJ1-1, is NAGVMQNPRHLVRRRGQEARLRCSPMKGHSHVYWYRQLPEEGLKFMVYLQKENIIDESGMPKERFSAEFPKEGPSILRIQQVVRGDSAAYFCASSRLGTGSSEAFFGQGTRLTVV.

This chain connects TRBV19 to TRBJ2-5; 9 positions match TRBD2. Trimming took 3 bases from V and 2 from J; bases not matched to a gene: 25. Germline CDR1 reads LNHDA; CDR2 reads SQIVND (reference sequence). The CDR3 length is 22 residues. For the CDR3, the DNA is TGTGCCAGTAGTATGAGGTGGAGGGGTGGACTAGCGCCTACCCCCGGGCAAGAGACCCAGTACTTC. Residues: CASSMRWRGGLAPTPGQETQYF.

The chain links TRBV5-6 to TRBJ1-4; 10 bases are a match to TRBD1. With V trimmed by 5 bases and J by 7 bases, 5 bases remained unmatched. The CDR3 loop spans 14 amino acids. Looked up from germline, CDR1 is SGHDT and CDR2 is YYEEEE. The CDR3 loop is CASRAGQGSEKLFF. CDR3 in DNA: TGTGCCAGCAGGGCGGGACAGGGGTCTGAAAAACTGTTTTTT.

This chain connects TRBV25-1 to TRBJ2-5; 7 bases are shared with TRBD1. Germline CDR1 reads MGHDK; CDR2 reads SYGVNS. Germline trimming cut 3 bases from V and 3 bases from J; bases unmatched to any gene: 10. The CDR3 sequence is 16 residues long. CDR3 DNA sequence: TGTGCCAGCAGTGACCTTGGGACAGACATCGAAGAGACCCAGTACTTC. Translating it yields CASSDLGTDIEETQYF. Based on the CDR3 plus reference TRBV25-1 and TRBJ2-5, the full variable domain is EADIYQTPRYLVIGTGKKITLECSQTMGHDKMYWYQQDPGMELHLIHYSYGVNSTEKGDLSSESTVSRIRTEHFPLTLESARPSHTSQYLCASSDLGTDIEETQYFGPGTRLLVL.

The V call is TRBV19, the J call TRBJ1-2; possible D gene TRBD1, 5 bases. Germline values: CDR1 LNHDA, CDR2 SQIVND (reference sequence). Trimming left V 4 bases short and J 7 bases short, with 22 bases between. The CDR3 runs to 16 residues. Here the CDR3 reads CASSKVESGKSGGYTF. For the CDR3, the DNA is TGTGCCAGTAGTAAGGTCGAGTCAGGGAAATCAGGTGGCTACACCTTC.

The chain recombines TRBV25-1 with TRBJ2-5; D is unresolved. Between the trimmed V and J ends, which lost 6 bases and 2 bases, there was a span of 4 bases. Per the germline V gene, CDR1 is MGHDK and CDR2 is SYGVNS. This CDR3 is built from 11 residues. The CDR3 protein is CASSRQETQYF. The CDR3 coding sequence is TGTGCCAGCAGCCGTCAAGAGACCCAGTACTTC.

J is TRBJ2-1 and V is TRBV7-3; TRBD2 aligns across 10 bases. Germline V lookup: CDR1 SGHTA, CDR2 FQGTGA. J gave up 8 bases and V 3 bases, and 10 bases lay outside the gene matches. The CDR3 has 16 residues. CDR3 sequence reads: CASSFSVAGGRDEQFF. Here the CDR3 DNA reads TGTGCCAGCAGCTTTTCCGTAGCGGGGGGCAGGGATGAGCAGTTCTTC.

The genes are TRBV30 and TRBJ2-5, with 9 bases fitting TRBD2. The CDR3 is 16 amino acids. Germline-derived CDR1 and CDR2 are GTSNPN and SVGIG (reference sequence). Trimming took 0 bases from V and 5 from J; bases not matched to a gene: 10. The CDR3 reads CAWSVGGGRAGETQYF. In DNA, the CDR3 is TGTGCCTGGAGTGTAGGGGGCGGGAGGGCCGGGGAGACCCAGTACTTC.

The gene calls are TRBV9 and TRBJ2-1; 8 bases align to TRBD2. V trimming: 0 bases; J trimming: 0 bases; junction bases outside the gene matches: 2. Germline assignment: CDR1 SGDLS and CDR2 YYNGEE. This CDR3 spans 16 amino acids. The CDR3: CASSVGGGPSYNEQFF. As DNA, the CDR3 is TGTGCCAGCAGCGTAGGCGGGGGGCCCTCCTACAATGAGCAGTTCTTC.

The chain links TRBV6-4 to TRBJ2-2, with TRBD1 identical over 8 bases. V was pared by 3 bases and J by 3 bases, with 3 bases of the junction left unmatched. The V gene's germline CDR1 is MRHNA and CDR2 SNTAGT. The CDR3 runs 15 residues. CDR3 amino acids: CASSEAGGDTGELFF. Written as DNA, the CDR3 is TGTGCCAGCAGTGAGGCAGGGGGCGACACCGGGGAGCTGTTTTTT.

The chain links TRBV5-6 to TRBJ1-2; no clear D gene. The V end lost 4 bases, the J end lost 4 bases, and 11 bases lay between the germline ends. The CDR3 is 13 residues long. The germline gives CDR1 SGHDT, CDR2 YYEEEE. The CDR3 protein is CASSTPGLYGYTF. DNA of the CDR3: TGTGCCAGCAGCACGCCAGGACTCTATGGCTACACCTTC.